Following are 22 T cell receptor beta chains from one sample sequenced in a study of Graves' ophthalmopathy and Graves' hyperthyroidism. The study amplified TCR beta CDR3 regions using RNA transcripts. An initial RT-PCR round employing HTBI primers preceded a second-round multiplex PCR. TCRdb used MiXCR to reprocess the multiplex PCR reads, holding one entry per CDR3 protein. In the table there are over 450,000 distinct CDR3 sequences, about 15% of which are singletons. The specimen sequenced was blood. Receptors were obtained from a woman aged 25 to 39 with Graves' ophthalmopathy.

The genes are TRBV5-1 and TRBJ2-2; TRBD1 or TRBD2 may be the D gene (6 bases each). Trimming took off 0 bases at V and 8 bases at J, with 11 bases between the two ends. The CDR3 contains 14 residues. CDR1 SGHRS and CDR2 YFSETQ come from the germline V gene. The CDR3 sequence: CASSLDGGEGELFF. The DNA of the CDR3 is TGCGCCAGCAGCTTGGACGGGGGCGAAGGGGAGCTGTTTTTT.

This clonotype was detected many times. The chain recombines TRBV15 with TRBJ1-3, with TRBD1 identical over 9 bases. CDR1 LNHNV and CDR2 YYDKDF come from the germline V gene (reference sequence). CDR3 length equals 13 residues. V was clipped by 6 bases and J by 8 bases; unmatched bases: 5. The DNA for the CDR3 is TGTGCCACCAGGGGACAGGGCGAATACACCATATATTTT. This gives the protein CATRGQGEYTIYF.

This clonotype has more than one count but fewer than ten. The genes are TRBV7-7 and TRBJ2-7; D gene ambiguous. The CDR3 length is 14 residues. From germline, CDR1 is SSHAT and CDR2 FNYEAQ (reference sequence). V was trimmed by 0 bases and J by 5 bases, leaving 11 bases between them. The CDR3 region is CASSLASGSDEQYF. CDR3 nucleotides: TGTGCCAGCAGCTTAGCGTCGGGTTCGGACGAGCAGTACTTC.

The count of this clonotype is one. This may arise from a read error, as a much more abundant clone is one base away. The chain employs TRBV28 and TRBJ2-7, with 12 bases lining up with TRBD2. The CDR3 is 14 amino acids. Looked up from germline, CDR1 is MDHEN and CDR2 is SYDVKM. The CDR3 DNA reads as TGTGTCAGCAGTCCCGGACTAGCGGGGTTAGAGCAGTACTTC. As protein: CVSSPGLAGLEQYF.

This clonotype appeared many times. The chain links TRBV15 to TRBJ2-5; maybe TRBD2 (6 bases). The CDR3 loop spans 18 amino acids. CDR1 and CDR2 (germline): LNHNV, YYDKDF (reference sequence). Trimming removed 4 bases at V and 5 bases at J, with 26 bases between. CDR3 region: CATSTPRMGRGPGETQYF. DNA of the CDR3: TGTGCCACCAGCACCCCGAGGATGGGGCGGGGCCCCGGCGAGACCCAGTACTTC. Combining the CDR3 with reference TRBV15 and TRBJ2-5 gives the whole variable domain DAMVIQNPRYQVTQFGKPVTLSCSQTLNHNVMYWYQQKSSQAPKLLFHYYDKDFNNEADTPDNFQSRRPNTSFCFLDIRSPGLGDTAMYLCATSTPRMGRGPGETQYFGPGTRLLVL.

This clonotype was counted only a few times. Compared with germline, one end of the junction differs, possibly owing to a read error. The chain recombines TRBV20-1 with TRBJ2-7; D gene ambiguous. This CDR3 has 12 residues. From germline, CDR1 is DFQATT and CDR2 SNEGSKA (reference sequence). The CDR3 is CSALLEGYDQYF. The CDR3 nucleotides read TGCAGTGCGCTCCTGGAAGGGTACGATCAGTACTTC.

This clonotype appeared a few times. The junction departs from germline at one end; a sequencing error may be responsible. CDR3 nucleotides: TGCAGTGCCTCCCCTTCTACAGGGGGCCAAAATTCACACCTCCACTTT. As protein: CSASPSTGGQNSHLHF. J is TRBJ1-6 and V is TRBV20-1; 9 positions agree with TRBD1. The CDR3 sequence is 16 residues long. Germline CDR1 is DFQATT and CDR2 is SNEGSKA (reference sequence).

This clonotype has a count of ten or more. The V call is TRBV27, the J call TRBJ1-2, with 9 positions matching TRBD1. V was pared by 5 bases and J by 2 bases, with 3 bases of the junction left unmatched. This CDR3 is 14 amino acids long. CDR1 and CDR2 from the germline V gene are MNHEY and SMNVEV (reference sequence). Here the CDR3 reads CASSGQGRNYGYTF. The CDR3 DNA is TGTGCCAGCAGTGGACAGGGGCGCAACTATGGCTACACCTTC.

This clonotype has more than one count but fewer than ten. The rearrangement links TRBV20-1 to TRBJ2-5; D call uncertain. Per the germline V gene, CDR1 is DFQATT and CDR2 is SNEGSKA (reference sequence). This CDR3 contains 12 residues. Trimming removed 4 bases from V and 6 bases from J, with 12 bases in between. The CDR3 spells CSATPNAKTQYF. The DNA of the CDR3 is TGCAGTGCTACCCCCAACGCGAAGACCCAGTACTTC.

This clonotype was recorded many times. The chain combines TRBV6-1 with TRBJ2-5, with 7 bases lining up with TRBD2. Germline trimming cut 11 bases from V and 4 bases from J; bases unmatched to any gene: 10. CDR3 length equals 13 residues. Germline V CDR1 and CDR2: MNHNS, SASEGT. The CDR3 is CACEREGTETQYF. The DNA of the CDR3 is TGTGCCTGTGAAAGGGAGGGGACAGAGACCCAGTACTTC.

The sample holds many counts of this clonotype. V is TRBV2 and J is TRBJ2-5; TRBD1 matches at 9 bases. The CDR3 extends over 14 amino acids. The ends lost 6 bases at V and 5 bases at J; junction bases unmatched: 7. Per the germline V gene, CDR1 is SNHLY and CDR2 is FYNNEI. CDR3 sequence: CASSRRTGVETQYF. The CDR3 DNA is TGTGCCAGCAGCCGAAGGACAGGGGTGGAGACCCAGTACTTC.

This clonotype was observed many times. V gene TRBV19 combines with J gene TRBJ1-5; D not certain. Germline CDR1 LNHDA, CDR2 SQIVND (reference sequence). The CDR3 has 13 amino acids. V gave up 5 bases and J gave up 1 base, with 6 bases separating them. This CDR3 reads CASSQESNQPQHF. The CDR3 DNA sequence: TGTGCCAGTAGTCAGGAGAGCAATCAGCCCCAGCATTTT.

Ten or more counts support this clonotype. The chain links TRBV6-5 to TRBJ1-1; D perhaps matches TRBD1 (5 bases). The germline V gene encodes CDR1 MNHEY and CDR2 SVGAGI. Trimming took 2 bases from V and 1 from J, leaving 8 bases between them. CDR3 size: 14 residues. CDR3 amino acids: CASSYTTANTEAFF. CDR3 coding DNA: TGTGCCAGCAGTTACACGACAGCGAACACTGAAGCTTTCTTT.

This clonotype was detected ten times or more. This rearrangement joins TRBV11-2 to TRBJ2-5; 7 bases agree with TRBD1. The length of the CDR3 is 17 residues. J gave up 0 bases and V 5 bases, and 12 bases lay outside the gene matches. Germline values: CDR1 SGHAT, CDR2 FQNNGV. The DNA for the CDR3 is TGTGCCAGCAGCACACTACAGGGGCCAGCGGACCAAGAGACCCAGTACTTC. Translation gives CASSTLQGPADQETQYF.

This clonotype occurred many times. The chain combines TRBV24-1 with TRBJ1-5, with TRBD1 identical over 8 bases. V dropped 10 bases and J dropped 5; count of bases not matched to a gene: 3. Germline loops: CDR1 KGHDR, CDR2 SFDVKD. There are 12 residues in the CDR3. The CDR3 region has the DNA TGTGCCACAACGACAGGGGATCAGCCCCAGCATTTT. It specifies CATTTGDQPQHF.

Ten or more counts support this clonotype. The chain combines TRBV4-1 with TRBJ1-5; 11 nucleotides line up with TRBD1. Trimming took 2 bases from V and 6 from J; bases not matched to a gene: 6. Germline CDR1 is MGHRA and CDR2 is YSYEKL. The CDR3 sequence is 16 residues long. CDR3 region: CASSQLWTGGSQPQHF. The CDR3 region has the DNA TGCGCCAGCAGCCAATTATGGACAGGGGGCAGTCAGCCCCAGCATTTT.

CDR3 nucleotides: TGTGCCAGCAATCCTAGGTTTAGCGGGAGAGGGCAGCAGTACTTC. Translated, it gives CASNPRFSGRGQQYF. The V and J genes are TRBV28 and TRBJ2-7; 9 bases map to TRBD2. The germline gives CDR1 MDHEN, CDR2 SYDVKM. CDR3 length: 15 amino acids. Trimming took 7 bases from V and 8 from J; bases not matched to a gene: 15.

This clonotype has only a few counts. One junction end does not reproduce the germline sequence, and a read error may be involved. V usage is TRBV19 and J usage is TRBJ2-5, with 7 nucleotides matching TRBD2. The CDR3 totals 15 residues. Germline V gene lookup returns CDR1 LNHDA and CDR2 SQIVND (reference sequence). CDR3 nucleotides: TGTGCCTGTAGTAACCGGGACTACCCCACGGAGACCCAGTACTTC. It codes for CACSNRDYPTETQYF.

The CDR3: CASSPGPRQGFEQYF. Here the CDR3 DNA reads TGTGCCAGCAGCCCTGGGCCCCGACAGGGCTTCGAGCAGTACTTC. The chain joins TRBV7-2 to TRBJ2-7, with TRBD1 matching 7 bases. Germline trimming cut 5 bases from V and 6 bases from J; bases unmatched to any gene: 13. The germline V gene encodes CDR1 SGHTA and CDR2 FQGNSA. CDR3 length equals 15 residues.

The sample holds many counts of this clonotype. The chain links TRBV7-8 to TRBJ2-5, with D perhaps matching TRBD1 (6 bases). Trimming stripped 1 base from V and 2 bases from J, with 20 bases between. The CDR3 loop spans 18 amino acids. The germline V gene encodes CDR1 SGHVS and CDR2 FQNEAQ. The CDR3 protein is CASSLVIRGRGQQETQYF. The CDR3 DNA reads TGTGCCAGCAGCTTAGTGATCAGGGGCCGGGGCCAGCAAGAGACCCAGTACTTC.

This clonotype was observed a few times. The V gene is TRBV5-6, the J gene TRBJ1-3; D gene ambiguous. Trimming stripped 4 bases from V and 3 bases from J, with 23 bases between. This CDR3 contains 18 residues. Looked up from germline, CDR1 is SGHDT and CDR2 is YYEEEE. The CDR3 region has the DNA TGTGCCAGCAGCCGTTTGGCTTGGGCCCCTGATGGTGGAAACACCATATATTTT. Its protein is CASSRLAWAPDGGNTIYF.

This clonotype showed up many times. The chain links TRBV7-8 to TRBJ2-7, with 8 bases aligning to TRBD1. Germline V gene data show CDR1 as SGHVS and CDR2 as FQNEAQ. This CDR3 contains 13 residues. The J segment lost 4 bases and the V segment lost 5 bases, leaving 4 bases of the junction unmatched. The CDR3 loop is CASSPRDRYEQYF. For the CDR3, the DNA is TGTGCCAGCAGCCCGAGGGACAGGTACGAGCAGTACTTC.